This T cell receptor beta chain was sequenced for a study of human thymus T cells. Study-wide results and caveats: In unrelated individuals, thymic repertoires overlapped highly, according to related research.

Sequencing used immunoSEQ multiplex PCR; TCRdb keeps in-frame clones, though not all of them. This table holds 86,000 or so clones, around 96% found once. Thymus pieces cut out during corrective heart surgery were the tissue that was used. Concerning this clone: Its antigen remains unknown.

This CDR3 contains 16 residues. V was trimmed by 5 bases and J by 2 bases, leaving 17 bases between them. In germline, CDR1 is SGHRS, CDR2 YFSETQ. The origin of this receptor is a boy under three years old with a congenital heart defect but otherwise immunologically healthy. Input material: thymus tissue. The chain carries TRBV5-1 and TRBJ2-1; D ambiguous. This CDR3 is CASSNSAATAYNEQFF. The DNA of the CDR3 is TGCGCCAGCAGTAACTCGGCGGCTACTGCCTACAATGAGCAGTTCTTC.